This TCR beta chain was observed in a study of blood T cell repertoires in COVID-19. The recovered donors of Cohort 3 showed two negative PCRs, clearance, or symptom resolution. Germline values: CDR1 SGHKS, CDR2 YYEKEE (reference sequence). This CDR3 comprises 17 residues. V was trimmed by 0 bases and J by 8 bases, leaving 23 bases between them. Repertoires were generated with immunoSEQ multiplex PCR, while TCRdb's copy carries only in-frame clones and drops some. The sample carries a few hundred thousand clones, around 85% recorded once. The receptor was derived from a man aged 40-55 years who had recovered from COVID-19. This chain links TRBV5-5 with TRBJ1-1, with D maybe TRBD1 (5 bases). Material: PBMCs or T cells enriched from blood (not recorded which). In DNA, the CDR3 is TGTGCCAGCAGCTTGGGCCCTGTCATCCCCGTATCAGGGGAAGCTTTCTTT. Translating gives CASSLGPVIPVSGEAFF.